A single sample is the source of the 18 T cell receptor beta chains below, sequenced in a study of beta chain features in type 1 diabetes. The study reverse transcribed the entire isolated RNA, so it sequenced expressed TCRB transcripts. Produced via immunoSEQ multiplex PCR; TCRdb's table is partial and in-frame only. The profile shows a few hundred thousand clones, roughly 14% of them singletons. Study conclusions and caveats: Significant though moderate, a shortening of TCRB CDR3s appeared in all four CD4+ subsets of Type 1 diabetes patients.

The antigens these receptors bind are not known. The sequenced sample was naive CD4+ T cells from blood. The receptors originated from a woman under 30 with type 1 diabetes.

This clone was counted between two and nine times. The genes are TRBV5-4 and TRBJ2-1; D might be TRBD2 (6 bases). The CDR3 spans 13 residues. Germline CDR1 SGHNT, CDR2 YYREEE (reference sequence). Deletions cut 2 bases from V and 7 bases from J, with 10 bases between. The CDR3 sequence is CASSLIAVNEQFF. CDR3 DNA sequence: TGTGCCAGCAGCTTAATAGCGGTAAATGAGCAGTTCTTC.

Ten or more counts support this clone. The chain couples TRBV29-1 to TRBJ1-5, with TRBD1 matching over 8 bases. V was pared by 6 bases and J by 2 bases, with 3 bases of the junction left unmatched. The CDR3 loop spans 13 amino acids. Germline-derived CDR1 and CDR2 are SQVTM and ANQGSEA. The CDR3 coding sequence is TGCAGCGTCGGGACAGGACGCAATCAGCCCCAGCATTTT. It yields the protein CSVGTGRNQPQHF.

This chain uses TRBV5-4 with TRBJ2-1; D is uncertain. This CDR3 comprises 15 residues. CDR1 SGHNT and CDR2 YYREEE come from the germline V gene (reference sequence). V lost 0 bases and J 0 bases, leaving 7 bases between the germline ends. The CDR3 DNA follows: TGTGCCAGCAGCTTGGCGCAGGTCTCCTACAATGAGCAGTTCTTC. Translated: CASSLAQVSYNEQFF.

This clone was picked up a small number of times. The V and J genes are TRBV5-6 and TRBJ2-1; 10 bases are shared with TRBD2. The CDR3 is made up of 17 amino acids. Germline-derived CDR1 and CDR2 are SGHDT and YYEEEE. J lost 9 bases, V lost 4 bases, and 16 bases had no gene match. The CDR3 protein is CASSLALAGVQGGEQFF. The CDR3 coding sequence is TGTGCCAGCAGCCTGGCCCTAGCGGGAGTACAGGGGGGTGAGCAGTTCTTC.

This chain links TRBV30 with TRBJ2-7; D remains ambiguous. This CDR3 is 16 amino acids long. V lost 4 bases and J lost 0, with 19 bases in between. Germline V lookup: CDR1 GTSNPN, CDR2 SVGIG (reference sequence). CDR3 sequence reads: CAWTPQRSLSSYEQYF. In nucleotides, the CDR3 is TGTGCCTGGACACCGCAGAGGAGCCTAAGCTCCTACGAGCAGTACTTC. Drawing the rest from reference TRBV30 and TRBJ2-7, the complete variable domain is SQTIHQWPATLVQPVGSPLSLECTVEGTSNPNLYWYRQAAGRGLQLLFYSVGIGQISSEVPQNLSASRPQDRQFILSSKKLLLSDSGFYLCAWTPQRSLSSYEQYFGPGTRLTVT.

The chain has TRBV10-3 and TRBJ2-3; 10 nucleotides align to TRBD2. Germline V gene data show CDR1 as ENHRY and CDR2 as SYGVKD. This CDR3 region has 15 residues. The ends lost 8 bases at V and 3 bases at J; junction bases unmatched: 8. CDR3 DNA: TGTGCCATCCAAAGCGGGAGGGATGGAACAGATACGCAGTATTTT. Translation: CAIQSGRDGTDTQYF.

The chain uses TRBV18 and TRBJ2-2, with 9 bases that match TRBD1. Germline CDR1 KGHSH, CDR2 LQKENI. J was trimmed by 3 bases and V by 0 bases; bases with no gene match: 5. This CDR3 is 17 amino acids long. This chain's CDR3 is CASSPPGTGSDTGELFF. The CDR3 DNA follows: TGTGCCAGCTCACCACCGGGGACAGGGTCGGACACCGGGGAGCTGTTTTTT.

For this clone: This specimen includes other DNA sequences encoding the same CDR3. The chain couples TRBV5-1 to TRBJ2-1, with D possibly TRBD1 on 5 matching bases. Per germline, CDR1 SGHRS and CDR2 YFSETQ. V lost 0 bases and J 4 bases, leaving 8 bases between the germline ends. The CDR3 is made up of 14 amino acids. The CDR3 DNA is TGCGCCAGCAGCTTGGTCCAGGGATACAATGAGCAGTTCTTC. Its translation is CASSLVQGYNEQFF.

The V call is TRBV19, the J call TRBJ1-2, with 7 bases that match TRBD1. Germline V gene data show CDR1 as LNHDA and CDR2 as SQIVND (reference sequence). This CDR3 is 12 amino acids long. V dropped 5 bases and J dropped 8; count of bases not matched to a gene: 5. CDR3 DNA sequence: TGTGCCAGTAGTCCCCAACAGGGGGGCTACACCTTC. Its translation is CASSPQQGGYTF.

The rearrangement links TRBV28 to TRBJ2-7, with D perhaps TRBD1 (5 bases). This CDR3 comprises 13 residues. Germline V CDR1 and CDR2: MDHEN, SYDVKM. Trimming shortened V by 7 bases and J by 2 bases, and 12 bases separated the two germline ends. The CDR3 DNA follows: TGTGCCAGCAACCCCGGACAAACCTACGAGCAGTACTTC. Protein: CASNPGQTYEQYF.

This clone was counted a few times. V is TRBV7-3 and J is TRBJ2-1; TRBD2 is a possible D gene (5 bases). Germline V gene lookup returns CDR1 SGHTA and CDR2 FQGTGA. V was clipped by 2 bases and J by 8 bases, with 16 bases between them. The CDR3 runs 15 residues. Here the CDR3 reads CASSLSPEGRHEQFF. The CDR3 nucleotides read TGTGCCAGCAGCTTATCCCCCGAGGGCCGTCATGAGCAGTTCTTC.

The rearrangement links TRBV25-1 to TRBJ2-7, with D tentatively TRBD1 (5 bases). Per germline, CDR1 MGHDK and CDR2 SYGVNS. There are 15 residues in the CDR3. V was shortened by 4 bases and J by 1 base, with 14 bases between the two germline ends. The CDR3 DNA sequence: TGTGCCAGCAGTGGTAAACAGGAGAAATCCTACGAGCAGTACTTC. Residues: CASSGKQEKSYEQYF.

This clone has a handful of counts. J is TRBJ1-4 and V is TRBV18; D unclear. The germline CDR1 and CDR2 sequences are KGHSH and LQKENI. The CDR3 contains 15 residues. Between the trimmed V and J ends, which lost 3 bases and 7 bases, there was a span of 15 bases. The CDR3 here is CASSPRVFSGEKLFF. The CDR3, as DNA: TGTGCCAGCTCACCGAGAGTCTTTTCCGGTGAAAAACTGTTTTTT.

There are a few counts of this clone. This chain links TRBV10-3 with TRBJ2-7, with 9 bases fitting TRBD2. In germline, CDR1 is ENHRY, CDR2 SYGVKD. Unmatched junction bases numbered 4, after V lost 5 bases and J lost 2 bases. The CDR3 spans 14 residues. Here the CDR3 DNA reads TGTGCCATCAGTCATAAGCGGGGGGCCTACGAGCAGTACTTC. Residues: CAISHKRGAYEQYF.

The V call is TRBV29-1, the J call TRBJ2-7; 8 nucleotides match TRBD1. Trimming cost V 6 bases and J 0 bases; bases outside gene matches: 10. In germline, CDR1 is SQVTM, CDR2 ANQGSEA. This CDR3 has 15 amino acids. The CDR3 DNA sequence: TGCAGCGTGGTACAATGGGACAGGTACTCCTACGAGCAGTACTTC. This translates into CSVVQWDRYSYEQYF.

This chain links TRBV28 with TRBJ2-7; D gene uncertain. The germline V gene has CDR1 MDHEN and CDR2 SYDVKM. Trimming pared 6 bases from V and 0 bases from J, leaving 15 bases between. This CDR3 contains 15 residues. CDR3 sequence (DNA): TGTGCCAGCAGCACCAACTGGCAGGCCTCCTACGAGCAGTACTTC. Amino acid sequence: CASSTNWQASYEQYF.

The chain combines TRBV29-1 with TRBJ1-1, with 10 bases fitting TRBD1. Germline values: CDR1 SQVTM, CDR2 ANQGSEA. J gave up 10 bases and V 4 bases, and 15 bases lay outside the gene matches. This CDR3 contains 15 residues. The CDR3 DNA follows: TGCAGCGTTGTTCAGGTCCCGGGACAGGGGTTCGGAGCTTTCTTT. Protein sequence: CSVVQVPGQGFGAFF. The variable domain in full, with the rest retrieved from reference TRBV29-1 and TRBJ1-1, is SAVISQKPSRDICQRGTSLTIQCQVDSQVTMMFWYRQQPGQSLTLIATANQGSEATYESGFVIDKFPISRPNLTFSTLTVSNMSPEDSSIYLCSVVQVPGQGFGAFFGQGTRLTVV.

This clone was seen a few times. CDR3 sequence (DNA): TGTGCCAGCGGCCCGGTGGTGGGGAGCCCACTCTACGAGCAGTACGTC. This gives the protein CASGPVVGSPLYEQYV. This rearrangement joins TRBV21-1 to TRBJ2-7; TRBD2 was called by the table and not checked on the DNA. TRBV21-1 is a pseudogene. The CDR3 consists of 16 residues.